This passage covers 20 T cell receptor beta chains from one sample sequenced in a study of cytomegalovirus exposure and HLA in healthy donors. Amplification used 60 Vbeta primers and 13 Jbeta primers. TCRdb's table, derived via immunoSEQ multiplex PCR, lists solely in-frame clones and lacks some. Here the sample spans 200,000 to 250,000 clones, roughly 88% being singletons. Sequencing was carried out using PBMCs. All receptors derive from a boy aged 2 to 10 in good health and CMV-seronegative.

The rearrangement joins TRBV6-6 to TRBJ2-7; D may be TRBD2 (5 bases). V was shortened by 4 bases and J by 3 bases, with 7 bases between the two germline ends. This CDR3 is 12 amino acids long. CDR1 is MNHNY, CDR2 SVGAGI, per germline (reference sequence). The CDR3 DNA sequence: TGTGCCAGCAGTTCTGAGGGCTACGAGCAGTACTTC. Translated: CASSSEGYEQYF.

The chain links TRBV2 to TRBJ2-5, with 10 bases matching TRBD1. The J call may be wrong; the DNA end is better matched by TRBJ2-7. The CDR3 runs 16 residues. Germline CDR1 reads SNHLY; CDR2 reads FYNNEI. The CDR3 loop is CASSQGPGTGAYEQYF. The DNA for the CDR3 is TGTGCCAGCAGTCAGGGACCCGGGACAGGGGCCTACGAGCAGTACTTC.

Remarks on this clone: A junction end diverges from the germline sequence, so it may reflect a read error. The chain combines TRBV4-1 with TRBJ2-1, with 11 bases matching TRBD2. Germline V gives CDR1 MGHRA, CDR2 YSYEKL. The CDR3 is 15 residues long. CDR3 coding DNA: TGCGCCAGCAGCCTCGGGACTAGCGGCTACAATGGGCAGTTCTTC. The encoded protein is CASSLGTSGYNGQFF.

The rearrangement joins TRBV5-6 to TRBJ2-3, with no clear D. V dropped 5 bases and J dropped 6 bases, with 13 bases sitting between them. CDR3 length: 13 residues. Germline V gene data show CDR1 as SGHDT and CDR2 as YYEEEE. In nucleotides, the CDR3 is TGTGCCAGCAGTTTTCCTCACTCGGATACGCAGTATTTT. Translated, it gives CASSFPHSDTQYF.

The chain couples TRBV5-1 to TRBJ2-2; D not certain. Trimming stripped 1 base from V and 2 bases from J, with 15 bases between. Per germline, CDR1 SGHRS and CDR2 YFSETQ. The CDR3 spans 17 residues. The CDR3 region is CASSLLGSWANTGELFF. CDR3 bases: TGCGCCAGCAGCTTGTTGGGCTCTTGGGCAAACACCGGGGAGCTGTTTTTT.

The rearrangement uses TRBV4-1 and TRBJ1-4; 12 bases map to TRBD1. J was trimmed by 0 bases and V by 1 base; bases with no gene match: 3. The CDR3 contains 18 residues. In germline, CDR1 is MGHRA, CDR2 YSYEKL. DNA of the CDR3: TGCGCCAGCAGCCAAGCAGGGACAGGGGGCCCAACTAATGAAAAACTGTTTTTT. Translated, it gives CASSQAGTGGPTNEKLFF.

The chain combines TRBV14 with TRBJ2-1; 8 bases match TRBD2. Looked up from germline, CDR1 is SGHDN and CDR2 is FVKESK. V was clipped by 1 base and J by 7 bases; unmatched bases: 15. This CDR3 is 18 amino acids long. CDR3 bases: TGTGCCAGCAGCCAAGGTCCTCGCGGGGGGCCATTAGGTAATGAGCAGTTCTTC. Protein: CASSQGPRGGPLGNEQFF. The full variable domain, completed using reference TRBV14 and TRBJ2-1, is EAGVTQFPSHSVIEKGQTVTLRCDPISGHDNLYWYRRVMGKEIKFLLHFVKESKQDESGMPNNRFLAERTGGTYSTLKVQPAELEDSGVYFCASSQGPRGGPLGNEQFFGPGTRLTVL.

The CDR3 DNA follows: TGCGCCAGCAGCCAAGAAAGCGCCTTAGAAGGCTCCTACGAGCAGTACTTC. Translating gives CASSQESALEGSYEQYF. The chain carries TRBV4-1 and TRBJ2-7, with D uncertain. The germline CDR1 and CDR2 sequences are MGHRA and YSYEKL. The CDR3 consists of 17 residues. V was shortened by 0 bases and J by 0 bases, with 15 bases between the two germline ends.

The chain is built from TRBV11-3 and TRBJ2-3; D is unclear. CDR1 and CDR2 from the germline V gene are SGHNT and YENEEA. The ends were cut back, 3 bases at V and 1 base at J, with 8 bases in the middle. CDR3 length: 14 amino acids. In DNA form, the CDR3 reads TGTGCCAGCAGCTTCCCCGAGCGCACAGATACGCAGTATTTT. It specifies CASSFPERTDTQYF.

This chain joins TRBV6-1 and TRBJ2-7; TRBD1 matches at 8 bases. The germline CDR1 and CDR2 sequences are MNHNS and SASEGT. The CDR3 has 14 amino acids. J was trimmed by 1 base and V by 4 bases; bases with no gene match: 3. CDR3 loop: CASSGRDRSYEQYF. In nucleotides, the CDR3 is TGTGCCAGCAGTGGCCGGGACAGGTCCTACGAGCAGTACTTC.

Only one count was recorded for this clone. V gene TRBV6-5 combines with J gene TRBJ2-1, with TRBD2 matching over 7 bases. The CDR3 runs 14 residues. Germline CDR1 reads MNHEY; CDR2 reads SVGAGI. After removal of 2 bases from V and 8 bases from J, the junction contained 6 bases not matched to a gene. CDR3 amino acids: CASSYGGSGYEQFF. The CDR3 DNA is TGTGCCAGCAGTTACGGGGGTAGCGGGTATGAGCAGTTCTTC.

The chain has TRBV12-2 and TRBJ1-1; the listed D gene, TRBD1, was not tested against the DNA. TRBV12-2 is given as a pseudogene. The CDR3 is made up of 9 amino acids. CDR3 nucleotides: TGTGCAAGTCGCTTAGCGTTCCATTTT. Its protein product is CASRLAFHF.

As DNA, the CDR3 is TGTGCCAGCAGCCGGACTAGCGGGGGCCACAATGAGCAGTTCTTC. Translation: CASSRTSGGHNEQFF. The rearrangement joins TRBV6-6 to TRBJ2-1, with 13 bases identical to TRBD2. Germline V gene lookup returns CDR1 MNHNY and CDR2 SVGAGI (reference sequence). This CDR3 contains 15 residues. Trimming removed 6 bases from V and 5 bases from J; junction bases left unmatched: 4.

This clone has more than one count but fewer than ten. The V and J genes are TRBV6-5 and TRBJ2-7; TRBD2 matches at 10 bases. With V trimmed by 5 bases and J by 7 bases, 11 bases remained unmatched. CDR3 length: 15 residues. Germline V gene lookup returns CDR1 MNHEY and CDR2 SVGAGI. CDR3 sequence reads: CASSPSAGGFREQYF. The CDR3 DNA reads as TGTGCCAGCAGTCCCTCAGCGGGAGGGTTCCGGGAGCAGTACTTC.

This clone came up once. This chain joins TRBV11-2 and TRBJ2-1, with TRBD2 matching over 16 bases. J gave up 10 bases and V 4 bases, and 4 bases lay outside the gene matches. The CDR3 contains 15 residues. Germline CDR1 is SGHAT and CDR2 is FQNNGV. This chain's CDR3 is CASSWGLAGGNEQFF. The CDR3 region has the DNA TGTGCCAGCAGCTGGGGACTAGCGGGGGGGAACGAGCAGTTCTTC.

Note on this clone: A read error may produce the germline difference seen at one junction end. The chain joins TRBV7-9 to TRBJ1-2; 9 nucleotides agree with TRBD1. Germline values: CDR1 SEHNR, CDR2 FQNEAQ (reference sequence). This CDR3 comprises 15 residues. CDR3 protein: CSSSLATGGEGGYTF. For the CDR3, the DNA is TGTTCCAGCAGCTTAGCCACAGGGGGCGAGGGTGGCTACACCTTC.

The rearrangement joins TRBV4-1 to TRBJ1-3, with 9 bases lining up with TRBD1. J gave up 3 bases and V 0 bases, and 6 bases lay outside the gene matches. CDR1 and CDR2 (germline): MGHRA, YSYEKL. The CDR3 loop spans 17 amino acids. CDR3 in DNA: TGCGCCAGCAGCCAAGAATCATGGACAGGGGATGGAAACACCATATATTTT. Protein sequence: CASSQESWTGDGNTIYF.

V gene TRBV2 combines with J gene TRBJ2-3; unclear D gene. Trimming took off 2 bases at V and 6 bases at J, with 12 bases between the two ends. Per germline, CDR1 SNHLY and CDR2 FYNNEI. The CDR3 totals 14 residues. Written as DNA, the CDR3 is TGTGCCAGCAGTGAAAGGTCTGAGGTGGATACGCAGTATTTT. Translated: CASSERSEVDTQYF. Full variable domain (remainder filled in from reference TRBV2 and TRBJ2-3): EPEVTQTPSHQVTQMGQEVILRCVPISNHLYFYWYRQILGQKVEFLVSFYNNEISEKSEIFDDQFSVERPDGSNFTLKIRSTKLEDSAMYFCASSERSEVDTQYFGPGTRLTVL.

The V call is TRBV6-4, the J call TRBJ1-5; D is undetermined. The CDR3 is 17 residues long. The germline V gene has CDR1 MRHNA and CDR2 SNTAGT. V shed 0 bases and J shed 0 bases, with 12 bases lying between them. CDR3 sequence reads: CASSDSGREYSNQPQHF. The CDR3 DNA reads TGTGCCAGCAGTGACTCGGGAAGGGAGTATAGCAATCAGCCCCAGCATTTT.

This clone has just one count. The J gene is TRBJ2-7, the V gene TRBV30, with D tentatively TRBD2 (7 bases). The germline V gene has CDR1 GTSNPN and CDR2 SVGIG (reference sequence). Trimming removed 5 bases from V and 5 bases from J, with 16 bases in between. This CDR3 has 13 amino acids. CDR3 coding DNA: TGTGCCTGGGAGGCGGGGGCCGGGAACGAGCAGTACTTC. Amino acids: CAWEAGAGNEQYF.